The 26 T cell receptor beta chains listed next were all sequenced from one sample in a study of cytomegalovirus exposure and HLA in healthy donors. Data came from immunoSEQ multiplex PCR; TCRdb stores just in-frame clones and leaves some out. The sample has roughly 75,000 clones, approximately 94% seen once; the top ten hold about 3.6%. Sequencing used PBMCs. The origin of the receptors is a woman under 30 in good health and CMV-seropositive.

The rearrangement joins TRBV9 to TRBJ2-5; 9 bases line up with TRBD2. In germline, CDR1 is SGDLS, CDR2 YYNGEE. The ends lost 2 bases at V and 5 bases at J; junction bases unmatched: 7. The CDR3 extends over 15 amino acids. The CDR3 DNA reads as TGTGCCAGCAGCGTTGTTTCCACTAGCGGGGAGACCCAGTACTTC. It encodes CASSVVSTSGETQYF.

The chain uses TRBV28 and TRBJ1-6; no clear D gene. The V gene lost 10 bases and the J gene lost 9 bases, with 19 bases spanning the gap. This CDR3 contains 14 residues. The germline gives CDR1 MDHEN, CDR2 SYDVKM. The CDR3 here is CATSPGPRSSPLHF. The CDR3 DNA sequence: TGTGCCACCTCCCCGGGTCCTAGGAGTTCACCCCTCCACTTT.

V is TRBV7-2 and J is TRBJ2-7, with TRBD2 matching over 7 bases. The CDR3 sequence is 16 residues long. V lost 1 base, J lost 6 bases, and 12 bases stayed unmatched. CDR1 is SGHTA and CDR2 is FQGNSA in the germline V gene. The CDR3 DNA reads as TGTGCCAGCAGCTTAGGGTGGGAGGGTGAACGGGGCGAGCAGTACTTC. It is translated as CASSLGWEGERGEQYF.

This chain links TRBV10-3 with TRBJ2-3; 11 nucleotides line up with TRBD2. The trim removed 8 bases at V and 4 bases at J, leaving 2 bases unmatched. The length of the CDR3 is 13 residues. CDR1 and CDR2 (germline): ENHRY, SYGVKD. DNA of the CDR3: TGTGCCATCTCACTAGCGGGAGCAGATACGCAGTATTTT. Translated, it gives CAISLAGADTQYF.

The V gene is TRBV27, the J gene TRBJ2-4, with 10 nucleotides matching TRBD2. The germline V gene has CDR1 MNHEY and CDR2 SMNVEV (reference sequence). The CDR3 spans 16 residues. J gave up 0 bases and V 5 bases, and 4 bases lay outside the gene matches. The DNA for the CDR3 is TGTGCCAGCAGTCCGACTAGCGGGCTAGCCAAAAACATTCAGTACTTC. As protein: CASSPTSGLAKNIQYF.

This chain links TRBV10-2 with TRBJ2-7; 8 bases match TRBD2. With 2 bases clipped from V and 6 bases from J, the junction kept 9 bases outside the gene matches. Looked up from germline, CDR1 is WSHSY and CDR2 is SAAADI. The CDR3 is 15 residues long. DNA of the CDR3: TGCGCCAGCAGTGAGCCGGGACTAGTAACCGGCGAGCAGTACTTC. Protein product: CASSEPGLVTGEQYF.

The V gene is TRBV7-2, the J gene TRBJ2-3; 9 nucleotides align to TRBD2. Germline CDR1 reads SGHTA; CDR2 reads FQGNSA. The J segment lost 4 bases and the V segment lost 1 base, leaving 6 bases of the junction unmatched. The CDR3 is 16 amino acids. This CDR3 is CASSLEGGGAADTQYF. The CDR3 bases are TGTGCCAGCAGCTTAGAAGGCGGGGGGGCCGCAGATACGCAGTATTTT.

This clone has a single count. The chain is built from TRBV7-9 and TRBJ1-5; D is perhaps TRBD1 (5 bases). CDR1 and CDR2 (germline): SEHNR, FQNEAQ (reference sequence). The V end was cut by 2 bases, the J end by 0 bases, with 8 bases between. The CDR3 has 15 amino acids. This chain's CDR3 is CASSLQGNSNQPQHF. CDR3 bases: TGTGCCAGCAGCTTACAGGGTAATAGCAATCAGCCCCAGCATTTT.

This chain connects TRBV2 to TRBJ2-7; D might be TRBD1 (7 bases). The CDR3 is 15 residues long. CDR1 and CDR2 from the germline V gene are SNHLY and FYNNEI. Trimming pared 0 bases from V and 4 bases from J, leaving 13 bases between. The chain's CDR3 is CASSEALTGRYEQYF. The CDR3 DNA sequence: TGTGCCAGCAGTGAAGCATTGACAGGGAGGTACGAGCAGTACTTC.

The chain has TRBV5-6 and TRBJ2-1; 8 nucleotides match TRBD2. With 2 bases clipped from V and 5 bases from J, the junction kept 12 bases outside the gene matches. The length of the CDR3 is 17 residues. CDR1 and CDR2 (germline): SGHDT, YYEEEE. The CDR3 region has the DNA TGTGCCAGCAGCTTTGGGGTAAGAGCGGGAGTCCACAATGAGCAGTTCTTC. Residues: CASSFGVRAGVHNEQFF. The variable domain in full, with the rest retrieved from reference TRBV5-6 and TRBJ2-1, is DAGVTQSPTHLIKTRGQQVTLRCSPKSGHDTVSWYQQALGQGPQFIFQYYEEEERQRGNFPDRFSGHQFPNYSSELNVNALLLGDSALYLCASSFGVRAGVHNEQFFGPGTRLTVL.

This chain uses TRBV10-3 with TRBJ1-1; D is undetermined. Per germline, CDR1 ENHRY and CDR2 SYGVKD. Deletions cut 2 bases from V and 0 bases from J, with 13 bases between. The CDR3 sequence is 16 residues long. CDR3 sequence (DNA): TGTGCCATCAGTGAGACTATGTACGGTCTGAACACTGAAGCTTTCTTT. The encoded protein is CAISETMYGLNTEAFF.

The J gene is TRBJ1-3, the V gene TRBV28, with D unresolved. The V gene lost 5 bases and the J gene lost 0 bases, with 11 bases spanning the gap. CDR1 is MDHEN, CDR2 SYDVKM, per germline. The CDR3 covers 15 residues. DNA of the CDR3: TGTGCCAGCAGTCGACCCCCGGGCTCTGGAAACACCATATATTTT. Encoded protein: CASSRPPGSGNTIYF.

This chain links TRBV19 with TRBJ1-2, with 8 nucleotides matching TRBD1. The CDR3 covers 13 residues. Germline V CDR1 and CDR2: LNHDA, SQIVND (reference sequence). J was trimmed by 8 bases and V by 6 bases; bases with no gene match: 8. The DNA of the CDR3 is TGTGCCAGTAGCCTCGGACAGGGCTTGGGCTACACCTTC. Protein sequence: CASSLGQGLGYTF.

The V and J genes are TRBV5-1 and TRBJ1-6; 7 bases line up with TRBD1. J was trimmed by 14 bases and V by 4 bases; bases with no gene match: 12. CDR1 is SGHRS, CDR2 YFSETQ, per germline. This CDR3 has 14 residues. The CDR3 DNA reads TGCGCCAGCAGCCCGGACAGGCCCCAGGGGTCCCTCCACTTT. Translated, it gives CASSPDRPQGSLHF.

V and J are TRBV27 and TRBJ2-7; TRBD1 agrees at 8 bases. This CDR3 region has 16 residues. The germline gives CDR1 MNHEY, CDR2 SMNVEV (reference sequence). The V segment lost 5 bases and the J segment 0 bases; nucleotides outside the gene matches: 9. CDR3 bases: TGTGCCAGCAGTCCATCAGGGGGCCACCTCTCCTACGAGCAGTACTTC. Its translation is CASSPSGGHLSYEQYF.

This chain joins TRBV19 and TRBJ2-3; 7 bases agree with TRBD2. The junction had 7 bases not matched to a gene; V was cut back by 7 bases and J by 3 bases. The germline V gene encodes CDR1 LNHDA and CDR2 SQIVND (reference sequence). The CDR3 has 14 amino acids. The DNA for the CDR3 is TGTGCCAGTATGGAACCCGGGAGGACAGATACGCAGTATTTT. It encodes CASMEPGRTDTQYF.

The CDR3 DNA sequence: TGTGCCAGCAGCTCGGTGCGGGGAAGCACAGATACGCAGTATTTT. As protein: CASSSVRGSTDTQYF. V gene TRBV5-4 combines with J gene TRBJ2-3; possible D gene TRBD2, 6 bases. V was clipped by 3 bases and J by 0 bases, with 11 bases between them. The CDR3 runs to 15 residues. CDR1 is SGHNT, CDR2 YYREEE, per germline (reference sequence).

The chain combines TRBV28 with TRBJ2-5; TRBD2 might be the D (5 bases). The CDR3 sequence is 13 residues long. Germline-derived CDR1 and CDR2 are MDHEN and SYDVKM. The germline V and J ends were trimmed by 10 bases and 5 bases, with 17 bases remaining between them. CDR3 amino acids: CATIRRRGETQYF. CDR3 in DNA: TGTGCCACCATCAGACGCCGCGGGGAGACCCAGTACTTC.

The CDR3 loop reads CTPGGRYGYTF. Here the CDR3 DNA reads TGCACGCCAGGGGGCCGCTATGGCTACACCTTC. The V gene is TRBV20-1, the J gene TRBJ1-2, with TRBD1 matching 8 bases. CDR3 length: 11 residues. Germline V gene sequence: CDR1 DFQATT, CDR2 SNEGSKA (reference sequence).

The CDR3 loop reads CASGSSGGPYNEQFF. The CDR3 DNA follows: TGCGCCAGCGGGAGCTCGGGGGGGCCCTACAATGAGCAGTTCTTC. V usage is TRBV5-1 and J usage is TRBJ2-1, with 8 bases fitting TRBD2. V lost 7 bases, J lost 2 bases, and 8 bases stayed unmatched. The germline CDR1 and CDR2 sequences are SGHRS and YFSETQ. CDR3 length: 15 residues.

The chain employs TRBV4-3 and TRBJ2-7; TRBD1 matches at 7 bases. CDR3 size: 15 residues. Per the germline V gene, CDR1 is LGHNA and CDR2 is YSLEER. V dropped 3 bases and J dropped 0; count of bases not matched to a gene: 5. CDR3 amino acids: CASSQGTASSYEQYF. The CDR3 DNA reads TGCGCCAGCAGCCAGGGGACAGCAAGCTCCTACGAGCAGTACTTC.

The chain recombines TRBV5-1 with TRBJ1-3; TRBD1 aligns across 11 bases. With 3 bases clipped from V and 3 bases from J, the junction kept 2 bases outside the gene matches. The CDR3 loop spans 15 amino acids. The germline CDR1 and CDR2 sequences are SGHRS and YFSETQ. CDR3 in DNA: TGCGCCAGCAGCTGGGGACAGGGGGTTGGAAACACCATATATTTT. It yields the protein CASSWGQGVGNTIYF. The whole variable domain, filled in from reference TRBV5-1 and TRBJ1-3, reads KAGVTQTPRYLIKTRGQQVTLSCSPISGHRSVSWYQQTPGQGLQFLFEYFSETQRNKGNFPGRFSGRQFSNSRSEMNVSTLELGDSALYLCASSWGQGVGNTIYFGEGSWLTVV.

The V gene is TRBV27, the J gene TRBJ1-1; D remains ambiguous. The CDR3 covers 16 residues. CDR1 is MNHEY and CDR2 is SMNVEV in the germline V gene (reference sequence). V lost 3 bases and J 2 bases, leaving 16 bases between the germline ends. The CDR3 here is CASSLDNSAINTEAFF. CDR3 nucleotides: TGTGCCAGCAGTTTGGATAACAGTGCCATTAACACTGAAGCTTTCTTT.

The chain links TRBV15 to TRBJ1-2; 7 nucleotides agree with TRBD1. V lost 2 bases, J lost 7 bases, and 10 bases stayed unmatched. The V gene's germline CDR1 is LNHNV and CDR2 YYDKDF (reference sequence). The CDR3 runs to 15 residues. In nucleotides, the CDR3 is TGTGCCACCAGCAGACCCCATAGGGGGCTGGGTGGCTACACCTTC. The encoded protein is CATSRPHRGLGGYTF.

On this clone: Other DNA sequences in the same sample also yield this CDR3. V is TRBV20-1 and J is TRBJ1-2; TRBD1 might be the D (6 bases). The V gene's germline CDR1 is DFQATT and CDR2 SNEGSKA (reference sequence). This CDR3 comprises 11 residues. The V and J ends lost 6 bases and 2 bases respectively, with 7 bases between them. The CDR3 spells CSATGNYGYTF. CDR3 nucleotides: TGCAGTGCGACAGGCAACTATGGCTACACCTTC.

This chain links TRBV9 with TRBJ2-7, with D possibly TRBD1 on 5 matching bases. The ends were cut back, 3 bases at V and 2 bases at J, with 18 bases in the middle. The CDR3 has 16 amino acids. The germline V gene encodes CDR1 SGDLS and CDR2 YYNGEE. The CDR3 loop reads CASSGGLNPGTYEQYF. The CDR3 region has the DNA TGTGCCAGCAGCGGGGGCCTGAACCCAGGAACCTACGAGCAGTACTTC.